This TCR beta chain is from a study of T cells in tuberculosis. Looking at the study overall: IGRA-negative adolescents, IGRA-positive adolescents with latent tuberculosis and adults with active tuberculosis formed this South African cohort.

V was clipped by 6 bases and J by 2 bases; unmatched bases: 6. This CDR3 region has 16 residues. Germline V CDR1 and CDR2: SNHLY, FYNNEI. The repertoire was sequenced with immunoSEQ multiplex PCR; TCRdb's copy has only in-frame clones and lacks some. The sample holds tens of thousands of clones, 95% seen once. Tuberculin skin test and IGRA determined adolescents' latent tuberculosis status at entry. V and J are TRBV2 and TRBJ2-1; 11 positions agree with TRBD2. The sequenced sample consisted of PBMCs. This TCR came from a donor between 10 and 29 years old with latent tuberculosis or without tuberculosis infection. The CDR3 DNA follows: TGTGCCAGCAGGGCTCTAGCGGGGGGCACCTACAATGAGCAGTTCTTC. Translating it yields CASRALAGGTYNEQFF.